These 27 T cell receptor beta chains came from one sample sequenced in a study of shared clonotypes between healthy human individuals. Libraries were prepared by immunoSEQ multiplex PCR; TCRdb keeps only in-frame clonotypes and omits some of them. Of approximately 2,000,000 clones listed, about nine tenths were seen once; the top ten hold 0.37%. The specimen sequenced was naive CD4+ T cells from PBMCs. The subset: CD45RA+ positively selected. The origin of the receptors is a man aged 18 to 30 in good health. Some clones in this sample may be carry-over from other donors' samples.

The J gene is TRBJ1-2, the V gene TRBV5-1, with a possible D match to TRBD1 (6 bases). V was trimmed by 0 bases and J by 5 bases, leaving 14 bases between them. The CDR3 has 15 amino acids. Looked up from germline, CDR1 is SGHRS and CDR2 is YFSETQ. CDR3 DNA: TGCGCCAGCAGCTTGGAAGGGACACCGACATATGGCTACACCTTC. It specifies CASSLEGTPTYGYTF.

V gene TRBV9 combines with J gene TRBJ2-2; no clear D. Germline V gene sequence: CDR1 SGDLS, CDR2 YYNGEE. This CDR3 has 15 amino acids. V lost 3 bases and J lost 3, with 12 bases in between. DNA for the CDR3: TGTGCCAGCAGCGCCGGAGACACTGACACCGGGGAGCTGTTTTTT. It specifies CASSAGDTDTGELFF.

On this clone: Other nucleotide sequences in the sample specify the same CDR3. The chain joins TRBV6-5 to TRBJ1-3; D unclear. With 6 bases removed from V and 3 bases from J, the gap between germline ends came to 3 bases. CDR1 MNHEY and CDR2 SVGAGI come from the germline V gene. There are 11 residues in the CDR3. This CDR3 reads CASSNGNTIYF. The CDR3, as DNA: TGTGCCAGCAGCAATGGAAACACCATATATTTT.

The chain combines TRBV4-1 with TRBJ2-3; tentatively, D is TRBD1 (5 bases). V was pared by 0 bases and J by 5 bases, with 12 bases between. The CDR3 runs 15 residues. Looked up from germline, CDR1 is MGHRA and CDR2 is YSYEKL. CDR3 residues: CASSQDPGLGDTQYF. CDR3 coding DNA: TGCGCCAGCAGCCAAGATCCAGGGCTCGGAGATACGCAGTATTTT.

As regards this clone: Within the sample, other DNA sequences also encode this same CDR3. V usage is TRBV28 and J usage is TRBJ1-1; tentative D call: TRBD1 (5 bases). CDR1 MDHEN and CDR2 SYDVKM come from the germline V gene. Trimming cost V 1 base and J 0 bases, with 9 bases left between them. This CDR3 has 15 amino acids. The CDR3 region has the DNA TGTGCCAGCAGTTTATTGGGGGGACTGAACACTGAAGCTTTCTTT. This gives the protein CASSLLGGLNTEAFF.

The V and J genes are TRBV2 and TRBJ2-7; no firm D call. V lost 9 bases, J lost 8 bases, and 20 bases lay in between. Germline lookup yields CDR1 SNHLY and CDR2 FYNNEI. CDR3 length equals 13 residues. CDR3 in amino acids: CASFSTPGWKQYF. CDR3 in DNA: TGTGCCAGTTTCTCCACCCCGGGTTGGAAGCAGTACTTC. Full variable domain (remainder filled in from reference TRBV2 and TRBJ2-7): EPEVTQTPSHQVTQMGQEVILRCVPISNHLYFYWYRQILGQKVEFLVSFYNNEISEKSEIFDDQFSVERPDGSNFTLKIRSTKLEDSAMYFCASFSTPGWKQYFGPGTRLTVT.

This chain joins TRBV11-3 and TRBJ2-1; 7 nucleotides line up with TRBD2. The V and J ends lost 1 base and 2 bases, in that order; junction bases with no gene match: 2. Germline lookup yields CDR1 SGHNT and CDR2 YENEEA. This CDR3 region has 15 residues. CDR3 in DNA: TGTGCCAGCAGCTTAGGCGGGGGTGCCTACAATGAGCAGTTCTTC. Encoded protein: CASSLGGGAYNEQFF.

The V call is TRBV18, the J call TRBJ1-4, with unresolved D. Trimming stripped 4 bases from V and 5 bases from J, with 8 bases between. CDR1 KGHSH and CDR2 LQKENI come from the germline V gene. The CDR3 totals 13 residues. The CDR3 DNA is TGTGCCAGCTCACGGGAACTAAATGAAAAACTGTTTTTT. This encodes CASSRELNEKLFF.

This clone was recorded once. The chain has TRBV7-9 and TRBJ2-5; D is undetermined. V was trimmed by 0 bases and J by 5 bases, leaving 7 bases between them. CDR3 length equals 13 residues. The germline V gene encodes CDR1 SEHNR and CDR2 FQNEAQ (reference sequence). The CDR3 loop is CASSLAVGETQYF. The DNA of the CDR3 is TGTGCCAGCAGCTTAGCGGTGGGCGAGACCCAGTACTTC.

CDR3 coding DNA: TGTGCCTGGAGTCACGAAGATGAGCAGTTCTTC. It specifies CAWSHEDEQFF. This chain uses TRBV30 with TRBJ2-1; D remains ambiguous. Trimming took off 2 bases at V and 8 bases at J, with 7 bases between the two ends. CDR1 and CDR2 from the germline V gene are GTSNPN and SVGIG (reference sequence). The CDR3 extends over 11 amino acids.

This clone has only one observation. Other DNA sequences of this sample code for an identical CDR3. This chain joins TRBV30 and TRBJ1-5; D ambiguous. This CDR3 has 13 residues. Trimming shortened V by 0 bases and J by 7 bases, and 10 bases separated the two germline ends. Germline V gene lookup returns CDR1 GTSNPN and CDR2 SVGIG (reference sequence). The CDR3 here is CAWSVRAGQPQHF. The CDR3 DNA sequence: TGTGCCTGGAGTGTGAGGGCTGGGCAGCCCCAGCATTTT.

This clone was found once. The chain has TRBV9 and TRBJ2-5; D is possibly TRBD1 (7 bases). The CDR3 covers 15 residues. CDR1 and CDR2 (germline): SGDLS, YYNGEE. V dropped 4 bases and J dropped 2 bases, with 15 bases sitting between them. CDR3 bases: TGTGCCAGCAGCCCCCGGGGGACAGAGCAAGAGACCCAGTACTTC. It is translated as CASSPRGTEQETQYF. The full variable domain, completed using reference TRBV9 and TRBJ2-5, is DSGVTQTPKHLITATGQRVTLRCSPRSGDLSVYWYQQSLDQGLQFLIQYYNGEERAKGNILERFSAQQFPDLHSELNLSSLELGDSALYFCASSPRGTEQETQYFGPGTRLLVL.

This chain joins TRBV29-1 and TRBJ2-6; D remains unclear. The CDR3 sequence is 13 residues long. Germline CDR1 is SQVTM and CDR2 is ANQGSEA. The V end lost 6 bases, the J end lost 4 bases, and 10 bases lay between the germline ends. The CDR3 loop is CSVLWGGANVLTF. In DNA, the CDR3 is TGCAGCGTCCTCTGGGGAGGGGCCAACGTCCTGACTTTC.

V gene TRBV27 combines with J gene TRBJ2-3; 9 nucleotides agree with TRBD2. The CDR3 covers 19 residues. V was clipped by 1 base and J by 0 bases; unmatched bases: 11. Per germline, CDR1 MNHEY and CDR2 SMNVEV (reference sequence). The CDR3 sequence is CASSLFSLTSGSSTDTQYF. The CDR3 nucleotides read TGTGCCAGCAGTTTATTTTCTCTGACTAGCGGTTCTAGCACAGATACGCAGTATTTT.

This chain links TRBV5-1 with TRBJ2-7; the match to TRBD1 covers 7 bases. The CDR3 totals 14 residues. Germline values: CDR1 SGHRS, CDR2 YFSETQ. V was pared by 2 bases and J by 2 bases, with 4 bases of the junction left unmatched. The CDR3 is CASSFIQGAYEQYF. The CDR3, as DNA: TGCGCCAGCAGCTTCATCCAGGGGGCCTACGAGCAGTACTTC.

The genes are TRBV10-3 and TRBJ1-1; D might be TRBD1 (6 bases). Germline values: CDR1 ENHRY, CDR2 SYGVKD. The V and J ends lost 11 bases and 0 bases respectively, with 13 bases between them. CDR3 length equals 13 residues. The chain's CDR3 is CAVSTGLNTEAFF. For the CDR3, the DNA is TGTGCCGTCTCTACAGGGTTGAACACTGAAGCTTTCTTT.

The chain joins TRBV2 to TRBJ2-7; D perhaps matches TRBD2 (6 bases). Trimming shortened V by 1 base and J by 1 base, and 8 bases separated the two germline ends. CDR1 and CDR2 (germline): SNHLY, FYNNEI. CDR3 size: 14 residues. CDR3 sequence reads: CASSEDGLSYEQYF. The CDR3 DNA reads as TGTGCCAGCAGTGAAGACGGACTATCCTACGAGCAGTACTTC.

This chain uses TRBV6-5 with TRBJ2-7; a possible D gene is TRBD1 (5 bases). This CDR3 comprises 15 residues. Germline V gene lookup returns CDR1 MNHEY and CDR2 SVGAGI. The V end was cut by 6 bases, the J end by 2 bases, with 17 bases between. The CDR3, as DNA: TGTGCCAGCAGGGCGGTCGCAGGGTCCCCCTACGAGCAGTACTTC. Its protein is CASRAVAGSPYEQYF.

This chain connects TRBV5-1 to TRBJ1-4, with 8 nucleotides matching TRBD1. Germline V CDR1 and CDR2: SGHRS, YFSETQ. The CDR3 has 14 amino acids. V was clipped by 1 base and J by 6 bases; unmatched bases: 2. The CDR3 nucleotides are TGCGCCAGCAGCTTGCAGGGGGCTCATGAAAAACTGTTTTTT. As protein: CASSLQGAHEKLFF.

The chain has TRBV11-3 and TRBJ1-3, with D uncertain. This CDR3 has 15 amino acids. Trimming shortened V by 4 bases and J by 0 bases, and 10 bases separated the two germline ends. CDR1 is SGHNT, CDR2 YENEEA, per germline. CDR3 in DNA: TGTGCCAGCAGCTCCTCCGGTTACTCTGGAAACACCATATATTTT. As protein: CASSSSGYSGNTIYF. The full variable domain, its missing parts supplied by reference TRBV11-3 and TRBJ1-3, is EAGVVQSPRYKIIEKKQPVAFWCNPISGHNTLYWYLQNLGQGPELLIRYENEEAVDDSQLPKDRFSAERLKGVDSTLKIQPAELGDSAVYLCASSSSGYSGNTIYFGEGSWLTVV.

J is TRBJ1-2 and V is TRBV6-5; weak D call: TRBD1 (6 bases). This CDR3 has 15 residues. CDR1 and CDR2 from the germline V gene are MNHEY and SVGAGI. The ends were cut back, 0 bases at V and 4 bases at J, with 12 bases in the middle. The CDR3 is CASSYSFQGTYGYTF. CDR3 sequence (DNA): TGTGCCAGCAGTTACTCGTTCCAGGGGACCTATGGCTACACCTTC.

This chain links TRBV9 with TRBJ2-3; 8 bases map to TRBD2. V trimming: 5 bases; J trimming: 1 base; junction bases outside the gene matches: 0. Germline lookup yields CDR1 SGDLS and CDR2 YYNGEE. CDR3 size: 13 residues. The chain's CDR3 is CASRAGGTDTQYF. The CDR3 DNA follows: TGTGCCAGCAGAGCGGGGGGCACAGATACGCAGTATTTT.

The rearrangement joins TRBV5-1 to TRBJ2-3, with D perhaps TRBD2 (6 bases). The CDR3 length is 16 residues. The V end was cut by 4 bases, the J end by 3 bases, with 18 bases between. Per the germline V gene, CDR1 is SGHRS and CDR2 is YFSETQ. In nucleotides, the CDR3 is TGCGCCAGCAGCCCGACTGCGGGAAGTCGGACAGATACGCAGTATTTT. Protein sequence: CASSPTAGSRTDTQYF.

The chain joins TRBV11-2 to TRBJ2-1; D remains ambiguous. The CDR3 totals 15 residues. Germline CDR1 and CDR2: SGHAT and FQNNGV. V gave up 2 bases and J gave up 0 bases, with 8 bases separating them. CDR3 nucleotides: TGTGCCAGCAGCTTAACCCGGAACTCCTACAATGAGCAGTTCTTC. This codes for CASSLTRNSYNEQFF.

This chain uses TRBV27 with TRBJ1-4; 7 positions match TRBD1. Trimming cost V 8 bases and J 9 bases; bases outside gene matches: 12. Germline V gives CDR1 MNHEY, CDR2 SMNVEV (reference sequence). The CDR3 is 14 residues long. CDR3 protein: CASSTGEGWKKLFF. For the CDR3, the DNA is TGTGCCAGCTCCACAGGGGAAGGTTGGAAAAAACTGTTTTTT.

Of note for this clone: The same CDR3 can be traced to other DNA sequences in this sample. The chain uses TRBV30 and TRBJ2-3, with D unclear. Deletions cut 1 base from V and 0 bases from J, with 8 bases between. Germline V gene lookup returns CDR1 GTSNPN and CDR2 SVGIG (reference sequence). The CDR3 contains 14 residues. CDR3 sequence: CAWSEGLSTDTQYF. CDR3 sequence (DNA): TGTGCCTGGAGTGAAGGTCTCAGCACAGATACGCAGTATTTT.

J is TRBJ1-3 and V is TRBV27; D call uncertain. The CDR3 runs to 14 residues. Per the germline V gene, CDR1 is MNHEY and CDR2 is SMNVEV (reference sequence). Deletions cut 8 bases from V and 1 base from J, with 12 bases between. The CDR3 sequence is CASRGWGSGNTIYF. CDR3 coding DNA: TGTGCCAGCCGGGGTTGGGGTTCTGGAAACACCATATATTTT.